These 5 T cell receptor beta chains were all obtained from the same sample, sequenced in a study of T cells in Graves' hyperthyroidism and ophthalmopathy. RNA transcripts were the template for amplifying TCR beta CDR3 regions. Researchers ran a first-round RT-PCR on the TCR CDR3 using the HTBI primer set. TCRdb passed the multiplex PCR reads through MiXCR, listing each CDR3 protein once. The repertoire consists of about 510,000 distinct CDR3 sequences, with approximately 14% occurring once and the leading ten covering approximately 15%. Sequences were obtained from blood. Receptors originate from a woman aged 40 to 50 with Graves' hyperthyroidism.

This clonotype was observed a few times. CDR3 sequence: CASSLAGEVTQYF. DNA of the CDR3: TGTGCCAGCAGTCTAGCGGGAGAGGTGACCCAGTACTTC. This rearrangement joins TRBV11-3 to TRBJ2-5, with 10 bases aligning to TRBD2. The CDR3 totals 13 residues. J lost 7 bases, V lost 6 bases, and 5 bases had no gene match. Germline lookup yields CDR1 SGHNT and CDR2 YENEEA.

This clonotype was seen a handful of times. V is TRBV3-1 and J is TRBJ2-7; tentatively, D is TRBD2 (5 bases). Trimming stripped 0 bases from V and 3 bases from J, with 18 bases between. CDR3 size: 17 residues. The V gene's germline CDR1 is LGHDT and CDR2 YNNKEL (reference sequence). In nucleotides, the CDR3 is TGTGCCAGCAGCCAAGATCAGGACTCCAAAGCCCTCTACGAGCAGTACTTC. Its protein is CASSQDQDSKALYEQYF.

This clonotype has only a few counts. The chain is built from TRBV20-1 and TRBJ2-3; possibly TRBD1 or TRBD2 for D (5 bases each). The CDR3 has 14 amino acids. Trimming removed 5 bases from V and 0 bases from J, with 12 bases in between. Germline CDR1 and CDR2: DFQATT and SNEGSKA (reference sequence). The CDR3 DNA reads TGCAGTGCTCTAAAGGGACCCAGCACAGATACGCAGTATTTT. Residues: CSALKGPSTDTQYF.

The sample holds a few counts of this clonotype. CDR3 nucleotides: TGTGCCAGCAGTTTAAGACAGGGGATCAGGAATGAGCAGTTCTTC. Its translation: CASSLRQGIRNEQFF. The genes are TRBV12-3 or TRBV12-4 and TRBJ2-1, with 8 bases identical to TRBD1. The CDR3 extends over 15 amino acids. With 2 bases clipped from V and 7 bases from J, the junction kept 7 bases outside the gene matches.

This clonotype was seen many times. The CDR3 spells CSARAADRENIQYF. As DNA, the CDR3 is TGCAGTGCTAGAGCGGCAGATAGGGAAAACATTCAGTACTTC. The chain combines TRBV20-1 with TRBJ2-4; D not certain. Trimming took 1 base from V and 5 from J, leaving 12 bases between them. The V gene's germline CDR1 is DFQATT and CDR2 SNEGSKA (reference sequence). CDR3 size: 14 residues.